The 21 T cell receptor beta chains below come from one sample, sequenced in a study of cytomegalovirus exposure and HLA in healthy donors. 60 Vbeta and 13 Jbeta primers were used in PCR. Sequencing used immunoSEQ multiplex PCR; TCRdb keeps in-frame clones, though not all of them. The sample lists approximately 150,000 clones; 70% to 85% were seen once. Material: PBMCs. The source is a man younger than 40 in good health and CMV-seropositive.

There are a few counts of this clone. The chain joins TRBV6-1 to TRBJ1-4; D may be TRBD1 (6 bases). This CDR3 has 14 amino acids. CDR1 is MNHNS, CDR2 SASEGT, per germline. V gave up 0 bases and J gave up 7 bases, with 9 bases separating them. The CDR3 sequence is CASSEAPRGEKLFF. In DNA form, the CDR3 reads TGTGCCAGCAGTGAAGCTCCCAGGGGTGAAAAACTGTTTTTT.

This chain links TRBV29-1 with TRBJ2-3; D possibly corresponds to TRBD1 (6 bases). This CDR3 is built from 14 residues. Trimming shortened V by 1 base and J by 0 bases, and 8 bases separated the two germline ends. Per germline, CDR1 SQVTM and CDR2 ANQGSEA. The CDR3 loop reads CSVEGTASTDTQYF. CDR3 nucleotides: TGCAGCGTTGAAGGGACAGCCAGCACAGATACGCAGTATTTT.

This clone was recorded once. This rearrangement joins TRBV5-6 to TRBJ2-4; 11 bases line up with TRBD2. The germline V gene encodes CDR1 SGHDT and CDR2 YYEEEE. After removal of 3 bases from V and 4 bases from J, the junction contained 6 bases not matched to a gene. This CDR3 comprises 16 residues. The CDR3 DNA reads as TGTGCCAGCAGCTCGAGCTCTAGCGGGGGGAAAAACATTCAGTACTTC. Protein product: CASSSSSSGGKNIQYF.

The chain employs TRBV5-4 and TRBJ1-2; weak D call: TRBD1 (6 bases). The CDR3 contains 16 residues. V lost 0 bases to trimming and J lost 4 bases, with 16 bases between them. Germline assignment: CDR1 SGHNT and CDR2 YYREEE (reference sequence). The CDR3 nucleotides read TGTGCCAGCAGCTTGGCCGCTCTAACAGGGCTCTATGGCTACACCTTC. Translated: CASSLAALTGLYGYTF.

The gene calls are TRBV10-3 and TRBJ1-2, with a possible D match to TRBD1 (6 bases). CDR1 and CDR2 (germline): ENHRY, SYGVKD. The CDR3 loop spans 17 amino acids. V was shortened by 0 bases and J by 3 bases, with 17 bases between the two germline ends. CDR3 nucleotides: TGTGCCATCAGTGAGTCACGGGTAACAGCAGGGGACTATGGCTACACCTTC. Translated, it gives CAISESRVTAGDYGYTF.

This clone was counted a few times. The chain couples TRBV28 to TRBJ2-1; D may be TRBD1 (7 bases). This CDR3 contains 16 residues. CDR1 is MDHEN and CDR2 is SYDVKM in the germline V gene. Between the trimmed V and J ends, which lost 3 bases and 0 bases, there was a span of 12 bases. The CDR3 coding sequence is TGTGCCAGCAGTTTGGCGGGACAGCCCTCCTACAATGAGCAGTTCTTC. It encodes CASSLAGQPSYNEQFF.

The V and J genes are TRBV7-9 and TRBJ2-7; unclear D gene. Germline V gives CDR1 SEHNR, CDR2 FQNEAQ (reference sequence). Trimming removed 1 base from V and 5 bases from J, with 6 bases in between. This CDR3 has 12 residues. The CDR3 coding sequence is TGTGCCAGCAGCTTAGGTTCGGACGAGCAGTACTTC. It yields the protein CASSLGSDEQYF.

The J gene is TRBJ1-5, the V gene TRBV30; D uncertain. Germline V gene sequence: CDR1 GTSNPN, CDR2 SVGIG (reference sequence). The CDR3 has 13 amino acids. V was pared by 0 bases and J by 4 bases, with 7 bases between. In DNA, the CDR3 is TGTGCCTGGAGTGTATCCTTAAATCAGCCCCAGCATTTT. It yields the protein CAWSVSLNQPQHF.

This clone was counted only a few times. The chain has TRBV9 and TRBJ1-4; 8 bases are a match to TRBD1. Germline CDR1 and CDR2: SGDLS and YYNGEE. The CDR3 totals 16 residues. V lost 3 bases and J lost 4; bases outside the gene matches: 8. Here the CDR3 reads CASSASGQGRNEKLFF. Here the CDR3 DNA reads TGTGCCAGCAGCGCGAGCGGACAGGGCCGTAATGAAAAACTGTTTTTT.

Points on this clone: Germline is not matched at one junction end, which may reflect a read error. The CDR3: CASTLQRGGSYEQYF. The DNA of the CDR3 is TGTGCCAGCACCTTGCAGCGGGGGGGGTCCTACGAGCAGTACTTC. The chain combines TRBV5-6 with TRBJ2-7; 10 bases fit TRBD2. This CDR3 has 15 amino acids. The germline CDR1 and CDR2 sequences are SGHDT and YYEEEE.

V is TRBV29-1 and J is TRBJ1-5; 8 bases line up with TRBD1. V was pared by 4 bases and J by 6 bases, with 5 bases of the junction left unmatched. CDR1 is SQVTM, CDR2 ANQGSEA, per germline. The CDR3 has 13 amino acids. CDR3 region: CSVVQGGGQPQHF. The CDR3 coding sequence is TGCAGCGTTGTACAGGGGGGAGGTCAGCCCCAGCATTTT.

V gene TRBV28 combines with J gene TRBJ1-6; a weak D match, TRBD1 (5 bases). This CDR3 comprises 11 residues. The V end was cut by 8 bases, the J end by 14 bases, with 13 bases between. Germline V gene data show CDR1 as MDHEN and CDR2 as SYDVKM. The CDR3 DNA sequence: TGTGCCAGCGGGGGGGAGTGGACCCTCCACTTT. This translates into CASGGEWTLHF. Filled out from reference TRBV28 and TRBJ1-6, the complete variable domain reads DVKVTQSSRYLVKRTGEKVFLECVQDMDHENMFWYRQDPGLGLRLIYFSYDVKMKEKGDIPEGYSVSREKKERFSLILESASTNQTSMYLCASGGEWTLHFGNGTRLTVT.

The CDR3 loop is CASTGRLNEKLFF. The DNA of the CDR3 is TGTGCCAGTACTGGGAGACTGAATGAAAAACTGTTTTTT. The rearrangement links TRBV19 to TRBJ1-4; D not certain. This CDR3 is 13 amino acids long. Between the trimmed V and J ends, which lost 7 bases and 5 bases, there was a span of 11 bases. Germline CDR1 is LNHDA and CDR2 is SQIVND (reference sequence).

V and J are TRBV9 and TRBJ2-1; TRBD2 aligns across 9 bases. The germline V gene has CDR1 SGDLS and CDR2 YYNGEE. This CDR3 has 15 amino acids. J gave up 6 bases and V 3 bases, and 7 bases lay outside the gene matches. CDR3 nucleotide sequence: TGTGCCAGCAGCGACCCTAGCGGGGTGAGCAATGAGCAGTTCTTC. Amino acids: CASSDPSGVSNEQFF.

The rearrangement uses TRBV4-2 and TRBJ2-2; TRBD2 agrees at 10 bases. CDR1 LGHNA and CDR2 YNFKEQ come from the germline V gene. The CDR3 covers 15 residues. V lost 5 bases, J lost 6 bases, and 6 bases stayed unmatched. CDR3 DNA sequence: TGTGCCAGCAGCAACAAGCGGGGGGGCCCCGGGGAGCTGTTTTTT. Protein: CASSNKRGGPGELFF.

The chain recombines TRBV19 with TRBJ2-3; 8 bases fit TRBD1. Germline CDR1 and CDR2: LNHDA and SQIVND (reference sequence). The length of the CDR3 is 16 residues. The V segment lost 3 bases and the J segment 2 bases; nucleotides outside the gene matches: 7. The CDR3, as DNA: TGTGCCAGTAGTATGCCGGGACAGGACCCCACAGATACGCAGTATTTT. This gives the protein CASSMPGQDPTDTQYF.

This clone qualifies as medium-sized. The chain is built from TRBV6-5 and TRBJ1-4; 7 nucleotides agree with TRBD1. Germline V gene lookup returns CDR1 MNHEY and CDR2 SVGAGI. V was pared by 4 bases and J by 5 bases, with 4 bases of the junction left unmatched. CDR3 size: 14 residues. The CDR3 DNA reads as TGTGCCAGCAGTTCGGGACAGAAGAATGAAAAACTGTTTTTT. As protein: CASSSGQKNEKLFF.

This clone was found once. The V gene is TRBV19, the J gene TRBJ1-4; 8 bases align to TRBD1. J gave up 8 bases and V 8 bases, and 7 bases lay outside the gene matches. CDR3 length: 13 amino acids. The germline CDR1 and CDR2 sequences are LNHDA and SQIVND (reference sequence). For the CDR3, the DNA is TGTGCCAGTTCCAGGGGGCGCGAGGAAAAACTGTTTTTT. Protein sequence: CASSRGREEKLFF.

The gene calls are TRBV29-1 and TRBJ2-1; D ambiguous. Trimming took 3 bases from V and 3 from J, leaving 9 bases between them. Looked up from germline, CDR1 is SQVTM and CDR2 is ANQGSEA. This CDR3 contains 13 residues. The CDR3 DNA sequence: TGCAGCGTTGATGGGCAGGTCTACAATGAGCAGTTCTTC. Translating it yields CSVDGQVYNEQFF.

The chain joins TRBV7-2 to TRBJ2-7; 9 nucleotides match TRBD1. Unmatched junction bases numbered 5, after V lost 3 bases and J lost 2 bases. There are 15 residues in the CDR3. The germline V gene encodes CDR1 SGHTA and CDR2 FQGNSA. CDR3 nucleotides: TGTGCCAGCAGCTTCGGGACAGGGATTCCCTACGAGCAGTACTTC. Its translation: CASSFGTGIPYEQYF.

This clone was detected only once. The rearrangement joins TRBV2 to TRBJ1-5, with D perhaps matching TRBD1 (6 bases). V lost 4 bases, J lost 4 bases, and 14 bases lay in between. In germline, CDR1 is SNHLY, CDR2 FYNNEI. This CDR3 is built from 15 residues. The DNA for the CDR3 is TGTGCCAGCAGTGGGACAGAAGGGATTAATCAGCCCCAGCATTTT. It specifies CASSGTEGINQPQHF.